What follows are 5 T cell receptor beta chains derived from one specimen sequenced in a study of T cell clones after liver transplantation. Libraries were prepared by immunoSEQ multiplex PCR; TCRdb keeps only in-frame clonotypes and omits some of them. The sample contains about 21,000 clones, approximately 95% of which appear only once. The sequencing used CD8+ T cells from blood, collected approximately 27 months after liver transplant. These receptors originate from a human patient who received a liver transplant. The graft donor may account for some of the T cells.

The chain couples TRBV4-1 to TRBJ1-2; 7 positions agree with TRBD1. CDR1 and CDR2 from the germline V gene are MGHRA and YSYEKL. This CDR3 comprises 14 residues. V gave up 1 base and J gave up 5 bases; unmatched junction bases: 4. As DNA, the CDR3 is TGCGCCAGCAGCCAAGGTCCCAGGGGGTATGGCTACACCTTC. It specifies CASSQGPRGYGYTF.

The V and J genes are TRBV6-6 and TRBJ2-7, with D possibly being TRBD1 (5 bases). This CDR3 is 11 amino acids long. V was trimmed by 8 bases and J by 3 bases, leaving 8 bases between them. Germline V lookup: CDR1 MNHNY, CDR2 SVGAGI (reference sequence). The CDR3 region has the DNA TGTGCCAGCGGGCAGGGCTACGAGCAGTACTTC. Translating gives CASGQGYEQYF.

The chain employs TRBV6-6 and TRBJ1-2; 7 bases map to TRBD1. In germline, CDR1 is MNHNY, CDR2 SVGAGI (reference sequence). V was clipped by 7 bases and J by 1 base; unmatched bases: 6. The CDR3 is made up of 14 amino acids. The CDR3 loop is CASTHQGVNYGYTF. CDR3 DNA: TGTGCCAGCACCCATCAGGGGGTTAACTATGGCTACACCTTC.

The chain recombines TRBV28 with TRBJ2-7; D call uncertain. This CDR3 contains 11 residues. Germline values: CDR1 MDHEN, CDR2 SYDVKM. The V gene lost 5 bases and the J gene lost 3 bases, with 5 bases spanning the gap. CDR3 loop: CASSAGYEQYF. The CDR3 nucleotides are TGTGCCAGCAGTGCCGGCTACGAGCAGTACTTC.

Only one count was recorded for this clone. The chain has TRBV6-1 and TRBJ2-5; no firm D call. Germline values: CDR1 MNHNS, CDR2 SASEGT. This CDR3 has 14 amino acids. V was shortened by 3 bases and J by 5 bases, with 13 bases between the two germline ends. The CDR3 here is CASSDEAVWETQYF. The CDR3 DNA sequence: TGTGCCAGCAGTGATGAGGCAGTTTGGGAGACCCAGTACTTC.